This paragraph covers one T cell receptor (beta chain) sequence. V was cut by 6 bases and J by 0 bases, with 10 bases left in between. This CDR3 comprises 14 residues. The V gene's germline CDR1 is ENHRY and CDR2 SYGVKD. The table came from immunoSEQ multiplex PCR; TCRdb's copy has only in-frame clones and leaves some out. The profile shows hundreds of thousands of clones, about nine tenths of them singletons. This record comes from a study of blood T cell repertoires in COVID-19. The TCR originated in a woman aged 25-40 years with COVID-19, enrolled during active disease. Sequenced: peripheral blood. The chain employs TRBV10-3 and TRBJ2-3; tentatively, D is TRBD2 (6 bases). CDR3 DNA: TGTGCCATCAGGAAAGGGACTAGCACAGATACGCAGTATTTT. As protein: CAIRKGTSTDTQYF.